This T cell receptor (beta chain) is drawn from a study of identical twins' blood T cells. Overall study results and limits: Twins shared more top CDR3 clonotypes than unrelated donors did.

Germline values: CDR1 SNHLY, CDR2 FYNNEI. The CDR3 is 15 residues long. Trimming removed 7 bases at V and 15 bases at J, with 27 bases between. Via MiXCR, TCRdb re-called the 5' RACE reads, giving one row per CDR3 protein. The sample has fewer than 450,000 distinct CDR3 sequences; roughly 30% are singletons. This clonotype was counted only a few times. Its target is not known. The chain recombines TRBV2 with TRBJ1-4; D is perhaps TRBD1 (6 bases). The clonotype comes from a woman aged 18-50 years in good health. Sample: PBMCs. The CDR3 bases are TGTGCCAGCATTAACAGACAGGCGGTAATGGAGGAGGTGTTTTTT. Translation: CASINRQAVMEEVFF.